This T cell receptor (beta chain) was sequenced for a study of OX40 agonist ivuxolimab in advanced cancers. At the level of the study: The dose-escalation group included hepatocellular carcinoma, melanoma, renal cell carcinoma and head and neck cancer.

Study-level findings and limits: In the expanded peripheral T cells, antigen specificity was never determined.

TCRdb keeps only in-frame clones here, not all; method: immunoSEQ multiplex PCR. The data hold tens of thousands of clones, with 65% to 85% observed a single time. With regard to this clone: Its antigen is not identified.

The specimen was CD4+ or CD8+ T cells sorted from blood, collected in a trial of the OX40 agonist ivuxolimab. This receptor was taken from an adult with an advanced solid tumor such as melanoma, head and neck, liver or kidney cancer.

CDR3 amino acids: CASSPWDRGIQYF. In DNA form, the CDR3 reads TGTGCCAGCAGTCCCTGGGACAGGGGAATTCAGTACTTC. V gene TRBV6-6 combines with J gene TRBJ2-4, with TRBD1 matching over 10 bases. V shed 5 bases and J 10 bases; nucleotides not matched to a gene: 5. CDR1 is MNHNY and CDR2 is SVGAGI in the germline V gene (reference sequence). There are 13 residues in the CDR3.